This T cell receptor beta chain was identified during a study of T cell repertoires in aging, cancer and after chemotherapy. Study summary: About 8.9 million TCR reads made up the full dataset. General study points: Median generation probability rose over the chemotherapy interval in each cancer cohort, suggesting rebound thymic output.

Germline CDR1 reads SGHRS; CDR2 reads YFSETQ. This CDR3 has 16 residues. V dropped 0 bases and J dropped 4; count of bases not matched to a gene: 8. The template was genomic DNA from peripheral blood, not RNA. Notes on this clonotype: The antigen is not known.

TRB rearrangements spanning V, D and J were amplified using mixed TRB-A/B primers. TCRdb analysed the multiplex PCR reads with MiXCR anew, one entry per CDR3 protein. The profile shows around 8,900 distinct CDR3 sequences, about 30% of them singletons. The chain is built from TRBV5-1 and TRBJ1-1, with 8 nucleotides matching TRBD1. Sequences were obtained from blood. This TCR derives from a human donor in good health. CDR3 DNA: TGCGCCAGCAGCTTGGTACCAGGGGGCGCGCCCACTGAAGCTTTCTTT. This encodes CASSLVPGGAPTEAFF.